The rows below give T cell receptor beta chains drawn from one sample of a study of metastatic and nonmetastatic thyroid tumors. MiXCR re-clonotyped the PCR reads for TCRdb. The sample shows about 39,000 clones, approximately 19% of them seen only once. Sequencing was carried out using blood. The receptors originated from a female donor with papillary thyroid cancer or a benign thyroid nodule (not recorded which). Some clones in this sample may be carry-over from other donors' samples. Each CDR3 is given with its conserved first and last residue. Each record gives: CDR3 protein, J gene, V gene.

CDR3 protein: CASSEFFGEQFF; J gene: TRBJ2-1; V gene: TRBV6-1
CDR3 protein: CAISDPDGNEKLFF; J gene: TRBJ1-4; V gene: TRBV10-3
CDR3 protein: CASIYTSTGQLFF; J gene: TRBJ2-2; V gene: TRBV6-6
CDR3 protein: CASMVASRAYEQYF; J gene: TRBJ2-7; V gene: TRBV6-1
CDR3 protein: CAISAGTVNTEAFF; J gene: TRBJ1-1; V gene: TRBV10-3
CDR3 protein: CASSPLGWGETQYF; J gene: TRBJ2-5; V gene: TRBV7-3
CDR3 protein: CASSSGAGAGAIPYEQYF; J gene: TRBJ2-7; V gene: TRBV27
CDR3 protein: CASSIGEVADTQYF; J gene: TRBJ2-3; V gene: TRBV19
CDR3 protein: CASSLGVGGANVLTF; J gene: TRBJ2-6; V gene: TRBV12-3/TRBV12-4
CDR3 protein: CASSPPGLKETQYF; J gene: TRBJ2-5; V gene: TRBV18
CDR3 protein: CSARDFTGADYGYTF; J gene: TRBJ1-2; V gene: TRBV20-1
CDR3 protein: CASSGDGRKPF; J gene: TRBJ1-5; V gene: TRBV9
CDR3 protein: CATSDSGTESYEQFF; J gene: TRBJ2-1; V gene: TRBV24-1
CDR3 protein: CASSLRASGTAEDTQYF; J gene: TRBJ2-3; V gene: TRBV5-1
CDR3 protein: CSTWHTEAFF; J gene: TRBJ1-1; V gene: TRBV29-1
CDR3 protein: CASSIVAGGPGELFF; J gene: TRBJ2-2; V gene: TRBV19
CDR3 protein: CASRPSDGGAGELFF; J gene: TRBJ2-2; V gene: TRBV7-9
CDR3 protein: CSANPVYNEQFF; J gene: TRBJ2-1; V gene: TRBV20-1
CDR3 protein: CASSLVRGEQYF; J gene: TRBJ2-7; V gene: TRBV7-8
CDR3 protein: CASSSYVGQGRDNEQFF; J gene: TRBJ2-1; V gene: TRBV28
CDR3 protein: CASTDGPGLGMYEQYF; J gene: TRBJ2-7; V gene: TRBV5-1
CDR3 protein: CSARTLRQFDTQYF; J gene: TRBJ2-3; V gene: TRBV20-1